This paragraph reports one T cell receptor (beta chain). The CDR3 spans 13 residues. Between the trimmed V and J ends, which lost 1 base and 5 bases, there was a span of 6 bases. Germline loops: CDR1 SGHTA, CDR2 FQGNSA. This record comes from a study of blood T cell repertoires in COVID-19. For the study at large: Collection of acute and convalescent COVID-19 samples took place in the United States, Italy and Spain. PBMCs, B-cell-depleted T cells, or T cells were the source of the cDNA or gDNA that made up the material.

The data were produced by immunoSEQ multiplex PCR, yet TCRdb's version contains in-frame clones alone and is incomplete. Of under 200,000 clones listed, roughly nine tenths are singletons. The Seattle patients joined while their infection was active and were tracked longitudinally afterward. The V call is TRBV7-2, the J call TRBJ1-5; D gene uncertain. The source of this sequence is a woman aged 60-70 years with COVID-19, enrolled during active disease. Sequenced: peripheral blood. The DNA of the CDR3 is TGTGCCAGCAGCTTAGTCGGGGATCAGCCCCAGCATTTT. Its protein product is CASSLVGDQPQHF.